Listed here are 15 T cell receptor beta chains from one sample, sequenced in a study of early T cells in non-severe SARS-CoV-2 infection. TCRdb independently ran MiXCR on the 5' RACE reads; one entry per CDR3 protein. The sample has around 67,000 distinct CDR3 sequences, roughly an eighth seen once. Sequencing used whole blood, obtained at baseline. The receptors shown here come from an adult who was a healthcare worker with PCR-confirmed SARS-CoV-2 infection or an uninfected control (not recorded which).

To note about this clonotype: A much larger clone lies a single base off, so this may be a read error. The gene calls are TRBV21-1 and TRBJ2-3; TRBD1 reflects the table's D call only, with no check against the DNA. TRBV21-1 is given as a pseudogene. The CDR3 consists of 16 residues. Here the CDR3 reads CASSNNRRHGTDTQYF. Here the CDR3 DNA reads TGTGCCAGCAGCAACAACAGGCGGCACGGCACAGATACGCAGTATTTT.

In this sample, this clonotype turned up many times. The rearrangement links TRBV12-3 or TRBV12-4 to TRBJ2-2; TRBD2 matches 13 bases. J gave up 0 bases and V 6 bases, and 7 bases lay outside the gene matches. The CDR3 consists of 18 residues. CDR3 sequence (DNA): TGTGCCAGCAGAACGGGACTAGCGGGGCTCGCGAACACCGGGGAGCTGTTTTTT. As protein: CASRTGLAGLANTGELFF.

The gene calls are TRBV29-1 and TRBJ1-2; weak D call: TRBD1 (5 bases). This CDR3 spans 12 amino acids. Germline CDR1 is SQVTM and CDR2 is ANQGSEA. V lost 4 bases to trimming and J lost 6 bases, with 12 bases between them. DNA for the CDR3: TGCAGCGTTGTAGTCGGAGGGGATGGCTACACCTTC. The encoded protein is CSVVVGGDGYTF.

This chain's CDR3 is CASSFYQRRYSNQPQHF. The CDR3 DNA reads as TGTGCCAGTAGTTTTTACCAGCGGAGGTATAGCAATCAGCCCCAGCATTTT. The chain combines TRBV19 with TRBJ1-5; D remains ambiguous. Germline V gene sequence: CDR1 LNHDA, CDR2 SQIVND (reference sequence). The CDR3 spans 17 residues. V was trimmed by 5 bases and J by 0 bases, leaving 17 bases between them.

The chain joins TRBV28 to TRBJ2-3, with unresolved D. This CDR3 spans 14 amino acids. Deletions cut 7 bases from V and 2 bases from J, with 13 bases between. Germline V gene lookup returns CDR1 MDHEN and CDR2 SYDVKM. In DNA form, the CDR3 reads TGTGCCAGCACCCGCCATGGGTTCACAGATACGCAGTATTTT. The encoded protein is CASTRHGFTDTQYF. The full variable domain, its missing parts supplied by reference TRBV28 and TRBJ2-3, is DVKVTQSSRYLVKRTGEKVFLECVQDMDHENMFWYRQDPGLGLRLIYFSYDVKMKEKGDIPEGYSVSREKKERFSLILESASTNQTSMYLCASTRHGFTDTQYFGPGTRLTVL.

This clonotype was recorded once. The rearrangement joins TRBV19 to TRBJ2-5; no clear D gene. This CDR3 contains 14 residues. Germline V lookup: CDR1 LNHDA, CDR2 SQIVND (reference sequence). Trimming took 1 base from V and 7 from J, leaving 13 bases between them. CDR3 region: CASSIGQPLGTQYF. The CDR3 nucleotides read TGTGCCAGTAGTATAGGGCAGCCGCTAGGGACCCAGTACTTC.

CDR3 residues: CASNPADGNEQFF. In nucleotides, the CDR3 is TGTGCCAGCAACCCCGCGGACGGCAATGAGCAGTTCTTC. The chain couples TRBV28 to TRBJ2-1; D gene ambiguous. There are 13 residues in the CDR3. V lost 7 bases, J lost 6 bases, and 13 bases lay in between. The germline gives CDR1 MDHEN, CDR2 SYDVKM.

This clonotype has only a few counts. The gene calls are TRBV7-2 and TRBJ2-3; D gene uncertain. From germline, CDR1 is SGHTA and CDR2 FQGNSA. V was pared by 1 base and J by 10 bases, with 15 bases between. This CDR3 has 14 amino acids. CDR3 in amino acids: CASSLGWVVKAQYF. DNA for the CDR3: TGTGCCAGCAGCTTAGGATGGGTTGTTAAAGCGCAGTATTTT. Complete variable domain (other parts from reference TRBV7-2 and TRBJ2-3): GAGVSQSPSNKVTEKGKDVELRCDPISGHTALYWYRQSLGQGLEFLIYFQGNSAPDKSGLPSDRFSAERTGGSVSTLTIQRTQQEDSAVYLCASSLGWVVKAQYFGPGTRLTVL.

This clonotype was observed many times. V usage is TRBV10-2 and J usage is TRBJ1-1, with TRBD1 identical over 7 bases. Trimming cost V 6 bases and J 3 bases; bases outside gene matches: 1. The CDR3 consists of 12 residues. CDR1 is WSHSY and CDR2 is SAAADI in the germline V gene. CDR3 protein: CASRTGDTEAFF. The CDR3 nucleotides are TGCGCCAGCAGAACAGGGGACACTGAAGCTTTCTTT.

The J gene is TRBJ2-5, the V gene TRBV7-6, with TRBD1 matching over 8 bases. There are 15 residues in the CDR3. CDR1 is SGHVS, CDR2 FNYEAQ, per germline. V lost 5 bases and J lost 5; bases outside the gene matches: 10. The CDR3, as DNA: TGTGCCAGCAGCCGACAGGGGCTATATCCGGAGACCCAGTACTTC. It encodes CASSRQGLYPETQYF.

This clonotype was counted ten times or more. CDR3 DNA: TGTGCCAGCAGTCCTCCGGCCGGGCCGGGAGAAAAACTGTTTTTT. The encoded protein is CASSPPAGPGEKLFF. The rearrangement links TRBV12-3 or TRBV12-4 to TRBJ1-4, with D unresolved. This CDR3 is 15 amino acids long. Deletions cut 5 bases from V and 8 bases from J, with 18 bases between.

A few counts support this clonotype. The V call is TRBV6-1, the J call TRBJ2-7; D is uncertain. Germline-derived CDR1 and CDR2 are MNHNS and SASEGT. V lost 6 bases and J 2 bases, leaving 8 bases between the germline ends. CDR3 length: 12 amino acids. The CDR3 spells CASSLPTYEQYF. CDR3 bases: TGTGCCAGCAGCCTCCCCACCTACGAGCAGTACTTC.

As DNA, the CDR3 is TGTGCCAGCAGACGACAGGGAGTGGCAGAGACCCAGTACTTC. Translating gives CASRRQGVAETQYF. The J gene is TRBJ2-5, the V gene TRBV27, with TRBD1 identical over 7 bases. CDR3 length equals 14 residues. Per germline, CDR1 MNHEY and CDR2 SMNVEV (reference sequence). Trimming at V came to 6 bases and at J to 4 bases, leaving 8 bases not matched to a gene.

In its sample, this clonotype was seen many times. V and J are TRBV20-1 and TRBJ2-1; D might be TRBD2 (6 bases). Looked up from germline, CDR1 is DFQATT and CDR2 is SNEGSKA (reference sequence). CDR3 size: 13 residues. Trimming removed 0 bases at V and 7 bases at J, with 10 bases between. CDR3 coding DNA: TGCAGTGCTAGAGATGGGAGGTATAATGAGCAGTTCTTC. Its translation is CSARDGRYNEQFF.

This clonotype was seen more than once but under ten times. The chain couples TRBV2 to TRBJ2-7; possible D gene TRBD1, 6 bases. Trimming shortened V by 8 bases and J by 3 bases, and 11 bases separated the two germline ends. Germline-derived CDR1 and CDR2 are SNHLY and FYNNEI. CDR3 length: 12 residues. The CDR3: CASSGTNYEQYF. For the CDR3, the DNA is TGTGCCAGCTCCGGGACAAACTACGAGCAGTACTTC.